The 30 T cell receptor beta chains given below trace back to one sample, sequenced in a study of PD-1 blockade in mismatch repair-deficient tumors. Data came from immunoSEQ multiplex PCR; TCRdb stores just in-frame clones and leaves some out. The sample records approximately 100,000 clones, 82% being singletons. The sequencing used peripheral blood, collected approximately 35 weeks after starting pembrolizumab. All receptors come from an adult with mismatch repair-deficient cancer.

The chain is built from TRBV10-2 and TRBJ2-2, with a tentative D call TRBD1 (5 bases). The CDR3 extends over 17 amino acids. V was pared by 1 base and J by 5 bases, with 17 bases between. From germline, CDR1 is WSHSY and CDR2 SAAADI. CDR3 in DNA: TGCGCCAGCAGTGAGTTCAGGGTTAATTTCCTGACCGGGGAGCTGTTTTTT. It specifies CASSEFRVNFLTGELFF.

The chain has TRBV29-1 and TRBJ1-5, with unresolved D. This CDR3 spans 13 amino acids. V lost 3 bases and J 1 base, leaving 7 bases between the germline ends. Germline lookup yields CDR1 SQVTM and CDR2 ANQGSEA. For the CDR3, the DNA is TGCAGCGTTGACCAAGGGAGCAATCAGCCCCAGCATTTT. This encodes CSVDQGSNQPQHF.

This chain uses TRBV6-1 with TRBJ2-7; 7 bases match TRBD1. CDR1 and CDR2 (germline): MNHNS, SASEGT. This CDR3 region has 14 residues. J lost 1 base, V lost 9 bases, and 9 bases had no gene match. The CDR3 DNA follows: TGTGCCAGTCGTGGGACAGACGCGTCCTACGAGCAGTACTTC. Protein product: CASRGTDASYEQYF.

The chain carries TRBV12-5 and TRBJ2-1; the match to TRBD2 covers 14 bases. Trimming cost V 4 bases and J 6 bases; bases outside gene matches: 2. Germline CDR1 reads LGHNT; CDR2 reads FRNRAP. CDR3 length equals 15 residues. The CDR3, as DNA: TGTGCTAGTGGTTCCGGACTAGCGGGAGGCAATGAGCAGTTCTTC. Translation gives CASGSGLAGGNEQFF.

This chain connects TRBV27 to TRBJ2-1, with TRBD1 matching over 7 bases. Per the germline V gene, CDR1 is MNHEY and CDR2 is SMNVEV (reference sequence). CDR3 size: 16 residues. V was pared by 3 bases and J by 5 bases, with 10 bases of the junction left unmatched. The CDR3 DNA sequence: TGTGCCAGCAGTTTTTTGGGACAGTGGGGGAACAATGAGCAGTTCTTC. Protein product: CASSFLGQWGNNEQFF.

The chain recombines TRBV5-6 with TRBJ2-1; 13 bases agree with TRBD2. The CDR3 has 15 residues. Germline values: CDR1 SGHDT, CDR2 YYEEEE. V dropped 3 bases and J dropped 7; count of bases not matched to a gene: 4. CDR3: CASSSGLAGVNEQFF. Written as DNA, the CDR3 is TGTGCCAGCAGCTCCGGACTAGCGGGAGTGAATGAGCAGTTCTTC.

This clone was seen only a few times. The chain combines TRBV7-9 with TRBJ2-1, with 9 bases that match TRBD2. Germline assignment: CDR1 SEHNR and CDR2 FQNEAQ (reference sequence). The CDR3 has 18 amino acids. V lost 5 bases to trimming and J lost 9 bases; unmatched junction nucleotides: 20. CDR3 nucleotides: TGTGCCAGCAGCCCCCCTTTTCGGCTAGCGGGATTAAAAAGTGAGCAGTTCTTC. Translating it yields CASSPPFRLAGLKSEQFF.

This sequence joins TRBV25-1 and TRBJ2-1, with 10 bases lining up with TRBD1. The V segment lost 6 bases and the J segment 8 bases; nucleotides outside the gene matches: 4. Per germline, CDR1 MGHDK and CDR2 SYGVNS. The CDR3 has 13 amino acids. The CDR3 DNA reads as TGTGCCAGCAGGGGACAGGGGACAGATGAGCAGTTCTTC. It is translated as CASRGQGTDEQFF. The whole variable domain, remainder taken from reference TRBV25-1 and TRBJ2-1, is EADIYQTPRYLVIGTGKKITLECSQTMGHDKMYWYQQDPGMELHLIHYSYGVNSTEKGDLSSESTVSRIRTEHFPLTLESARPSHTSQYLCASRGQGTDEQFFGPGTRLTVL.

The chain is built from TRBV10-3 and TRBJ1-2; 7 nucleotides line up with TRBD1. V lost 2 bases to trimming and J lost 4 bases; unmatched junction nucleotides: 10. Germline CDR1 is ENHRY and CDR2 is SYGVKD. The CDR3 sequence is 16 residues long. CDR3 in amino acids: CAISEPTGDEGYGYTF. For the CDR3, the DNA is TGTGCCATCAGTGAGCCTACAGGGGACGAGGGCTATGGCTACACCTTC.

This chain uses TRBV7-9 with TRBJ2-7; D is uncertain. CDR1 and CDR2 (germline): SEHNR, FQNEAQ (reference sequence). The CDR3 is 13 amino acids. Trimming left V 5 bases short and J 2 bases short, with 10 bases between. This CDR3 reads CASSLIPTYEQYF. The CDR3 DNA sequence: TGTGCCAGCAGCCTGATCCCAACCTACGAGCAGTACTTC.

J is TRBJ2-7 and V is TRBV7-9; no reliable D call. CDR1 is SEHNR and CDR2 is FQNEAQ in the germline V gene (reference sequence). V was trimmed by 0 bases and J by 4 bases, leaving 10 bases between them. The CDR3 is 14 amino acids. CDR3 region: CASSLAGFGYEQYF. In DNA, the CDR3 is TGTGCCAGCAGCTTAGCGGGATTTGGTTACGAGCAGTACTTC.

This rearrangement joins TRBV30 to TRBJ2-5; D is possibly TRBD1 or TRBD2 (5 bases each). The J call is in doubt because the DNA end fits TRBJ2-7 better. Germline lookup yields CDR1 GTSNPN and CDR2 SVGIG (reference sequence). This CDR3 is 13 amino acids long. The CDR3 is CACLPRGTYEQYF. CDR3 nucleotide sequence: TGTGCCTGCCTCCCCCGGGGCACCTACGAGCAGTACTTC.

V gene TRBV5-1 combines with J gene TRBJ1-2; possibly TRBD1 for D (6 bases). Germline CDR1 SGHRS, CDR2 YFSETQ. Trimming took off 3 bases at V and 0 bases at J, with 18 bases between the two ends. The CDR3 sequence is 17 residues long. CDR3 protein: CASSSEGQPATNYGYTF. CDR3 sequence (DNA): TGCGCCAGCAGCTCCGAGGGACAACCCGCCACTAACTATGGCTACACCTTC. The whole variable domain, filled in from reference TRBV5-1 and TRBJ1-2, reads KAGVTQTPRYLIKTRGQQVTLSCSPISGHRSVSWYQQTPGQGLQFLFEYFSETQRNKGNFPGRFSGRQFSNSRSEMNVSTLELGDSALYLCASSSEGQPATNYGYTFGSGTRLTVV.

This chain uses TRBV7-9 with TRBJ2-1, with unresolved D. This CDR3 has 14 amino acids. Germline CDR1 is SEHNR and CDR2 is FQNEAQ (reference sequence). The V end was cut by 2 bases, the J end by 4 bases, with 9 bases between. The CDR3 is CASSLITVYNEQFF. The CDR3, as DNA: TGTGCCAGCAGCTTAATAACAGTTTACAATGAGCAGTTCTTC.

The chain couples TRBV27 to TRBJ2-3; 12 bases align to TRBD2. Germline V lookup: CDR1 MNHEY, CDR2 SMNVEV (reference sequence). The CDR3 runs 16 residues. V shed 6 bases, J shed 2 bases, and the junction held 6 bases outside the gene matches. This chain's CDR3 is CASRDTSGRFTDTQYF. CDR3 in DNA: TGTGCCAGCAGAGACACTAGCGGGAGGTTCACAGATACGCAGTATTTT.

The rearrangement joins TRBV11-2 to TRBJ1-1, with D unclear. The V gene's germline CDR1 is SGHAT and CDR2 FQNNGV. V was cut by 3 bases and J by 0 bases, with 11 bases left in between. CDR3 length: 15 amino acids. CDR3 region: CASSLRRLLNTEAFF. CDR3 bases: TGTGCCAGCAGCTTGAGGCGACTACTGAACACTGAAGCTTTCTTT.

The chain links TRBV5-4 to TRBJ1-1; D is unclear. V lost 0 bases, J lost 0 bases, and 9 bases lay in between. This CDR3 region has 15 residues. CDR1 SGHNT and CDR2 YYREEE come from the germline V gene (reference sequence). CDR3 nucleotide sequence: TGTGCCAGCAGCTTGGAGCGAGCAATGAACACTGAAGCTTTCTTT. Its translation is CASSLERAMNTEAFF.

This clone showed up just a few times. This chain connects TRBV29-1 to TRBJ2-1, with no clear D. The CDR3 runs 11 residues. CDR1 and CDR2 from the germline V gene are SQVTM and ANQGSEA. The V and J ends lost 4 bases and 6 bases respectively, with 7 bases between them. CDR3 sequence reads: CSVGISNEQFF. CDR3 sequence (DNA): TGCAGCGTTGGAATCAGCAATGAGCAGTTCTTC.

This clone appeared a few times. J is TRBJ2-7 and V is TRBV18, with 10 bases fitting TRBD1. The CDR3 is made up of 14 amino acids. Per germline, CDR1 KGHSH and CDR2 LQKENI. Losses at the gene ends were 6 bases for V and 3 bases for J; bases not matched to a gene: 5. The CDR3: CASSVGDRGYEQYF. Written as DNA, the CDR3 is TGTGCCAGCTCCGTGGGGGACAGGGGCTACGAGCAGTACTTC.

This rearrangement joins TRBV6-1 to TRBJ1-5, with no clear D. CDR1 and CDR2 from the germline V gene are MNHNS and SASEGT. V lost 1 base and J 7 bases, leaving 14 bases between the germline ends. The CDR3 sequence is 15 residues long. CDR3 loop: CASSEEILWSQPQHF. The CDR3 region has the DNA TGTGCCAGCAGTGAAGAAATTTTGTGGTCCCAGCCCCAGCATTTT.

The rearrangement joins TRBV11-3 to TRBJ2-3; unclear D gene. Germline V gene sequence: CDR1 SGHNT, CDR2 YENEEA. The CDR3 runs 12 residues. Trimming removed 5 bases at V and 6 bases at J, with 9 bases between. CDR3 DNA sequence: TGTGCCAGCAGCCCGTCGTCCGATACGCAGTATTTT. Its protein product is CASSPSSDTQYF.

This chain connects TRBV9 to TRBJ1-3, with D possibly being TRBD1 (5 bases). The V end was cut by 3 bases, the J end by 2 bases, with 15 bases between. The germline CDR1 and CDR2 sequences are SGDLS and YYNGEE. This CDR3 has 16 residues. CDR3 nucleotide sequence: TGTGCCAGCAGCGAAAATCCAGGGTCCCCTGGAAACACCATATATTTT. Protein product: CASSENPGSPGNTIYF.

The V gene is TRBV6-5, the J gene TRBJ2-7, with 8 bases aligning to TRBD1. This CDR3 comprises 15 residues. Trimming at V came to 4 bases and at J to 5 bases, leaving 10 bases not matched to a gene. From germline, CDR1 is MNHEY and CDR2 SVGAGI. CDR3 DNA sequence: TGTGCCAGCAGTTCAACAGGGGGTAGTTCCGACGAGCAGTACTTC. Residues: CASSSTGGSSDEQYF.

The chain carries TRBV6-6 and TRBJ2-7; D is possibly TRBD1 (6 bases). Germline CDR1 is MNHNY and CDR2 is SVGAGI (reference sequence). Deletions cut 3 bases from V and 0 bases from J, with 12 bases between. The CDR3 is made up of 15 amino acids. The CDR3 DNA sequence: TGTGCCAGCAGTTATCCTACAGGGAGCTCCTACGAGCAGTACTTC. Translated: CASSYPTGSSYEQYF.

The CDR3 region has the DNA TGTGCCAGCAGCTCCTACCCGACAGGGAGCGAGCAGTACTTC. Translated: CASSSYPTGSEQYF. This chain uses TRBV11-2 with TRBJ2-7; 7 bases align to TRBD1. After removal of 4 bases from V and 6 bases from J, the junction contained 9 bases not matched to a gene. CDR3 length equals 14 residues. CDR1 and CDR2 (germline): SGHAT, FQNNGV.

The chain has TRBV5-6 and TRBJ2-5; a weak D match, TRBD2 (6 bases). CDR3 length: 15 amino acids. From germline, CDR1 is SGHDT and CDR2 YYEEEE. Between the trimmed V and J ends, which lost 4 bases and 5 bases, there was a span of 18 bases. CDR3 protein: CASSAGTFQVETQYF. The DNA of the CDR3 is TGTGCCAGCAGCGCCGGGACTTTTCAAGTCGAGACCCAGTACTTC.

There are a few counts of this clone. The chain has TRBV9 and TRBJ2-2; TRBD2 might be the D (6 bases). Germline V CDR1 and CDR2: SGDLS, YYNGEE. The CDR3 is made up of 16 amino acids. The V and J ends lost 5 bases and 4 bases respectively, with 18 bases between them. The CDR3 is CASSPPGGLGTGELFF. The DNA for the CDR3 is TGTGCCAGCAGTCCTCCTGGGGGACTCGGCACCGGGGAGCTGTTTTTT.

This chain joins TRBV9 and TRBJ2-7; tentative D call: TRBD2 (5 bases). The germline V and J ends were trimmed by 4 bases and 3 bases, with 11 bases remaining between them. In germline, CDR1 is SGDLS, CDR2 YYNGEE. The CDR3 is 13 amino acids. The CDR3 nucleotides are TGTGCCAGCAGCCCGGACTCTTTCTACGAGCAGTACTTC. It specifies CASSPDSFYEQYF. The full variable domain, with the rest looked up from reference TRBV9 and TRBJ2-7, is DSGVTQTPKHLITATGQRVTLRCSPRSGDLSVYWYQQSLDQGLQFLIQYYNGEERAKGNILERFSAQQFPDLHSELNLSSLELGDSALYFCASSPDSFYEQYFGPGTRLTVT.

This clone has a handful of counts. The chain carries TRBV4-1 and TRBJ2-1; 9 bases agree with TRBD2. The CDR3 is 16 residues long. Germline V gives CDR1 MGHRA, CDR2 YSYEKL. The V gene end was trimmed by 2 bases and the J gene end by 6 bases; junction bases not matched to a gene: 8. The CDR3 coding sequence is TGCGCCAGCAGCCAACCCTCGGGGACTAGCATCAATGAGCAGTTCTTC. Encoded protein: CASSQPSGTSINEQFF.

This chain links TRBV10-2 with TRBJ2-1; TRBD2 matches 9 bases. Looked up from germline, CDR1 is WSHSY and CDR2 is SAAADI. J lost 15 bases, V lost 3 bases, and 9 bases had no gene match. CDR3 length: 13 amino acids. The CDR3 reads CASSENTGTSRFF. The DNA of the CDR3 is TGCGCCAGCAGTGAAAACACCGGGACTAGCAGGTTCTTC.